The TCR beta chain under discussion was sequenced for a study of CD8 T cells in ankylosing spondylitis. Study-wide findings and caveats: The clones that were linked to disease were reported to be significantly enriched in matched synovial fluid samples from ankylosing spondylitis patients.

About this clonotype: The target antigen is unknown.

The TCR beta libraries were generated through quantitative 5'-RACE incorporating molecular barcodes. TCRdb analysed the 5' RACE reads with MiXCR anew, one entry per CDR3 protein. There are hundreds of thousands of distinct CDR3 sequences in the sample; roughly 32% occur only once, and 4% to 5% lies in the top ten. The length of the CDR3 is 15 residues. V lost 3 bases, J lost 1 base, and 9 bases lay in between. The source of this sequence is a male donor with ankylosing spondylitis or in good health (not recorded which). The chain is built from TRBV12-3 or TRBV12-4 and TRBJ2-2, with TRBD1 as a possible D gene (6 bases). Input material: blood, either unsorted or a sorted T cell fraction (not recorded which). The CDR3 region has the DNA TGTGCCAGCAGTTTGAGGGGGATGAACACCGGGGAGCTGTTTTTT. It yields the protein CASSLRGMNTGELFF.